This T cell receptor (beta chain) was captured by sequencing in a study of human T cells and chemical hapten exposure. Overall study context: Upper-back patches of 0.01% DPC were read at 6 days. General study findings and limits: Positively correlated with patch test score were the counts of PT1 expanded TCRs.

Regarding this clonotype: Its target is unknown.

In germline, CDR1 is MDHEN, CDR2 SYDVKM. CDR3 length: 15 amino acids. Trimming removed 6 bases from V and 2 bases from J; junction bases left unmatched: 7. Time point meaning: pre-sensitization, week 0. This sample's treatment: therapeutic diphenylcyclopropenone sensitization with weekly scalp DPC. TCRdb called the RACE reads again in MiXCR, with one record for every CDR3 protein. This sample has some 45,000 distinct CDR3 sequences, with around 12% found just once. This chain joins TRBV28 and TRBJ2-7; 10 bases fit TRBD1. The sequence came from a woman aged 25-40 years with alopecia areata. Some clones in this sample may be carry-over from other donors' samples. Sequencing was performed on whole blood, taken in connection with sensitization to the hapten diphenylcyclopropenone (DPC). CDR3 sequence (DNA): TGTGCCAGCAGCCCGGGGACAGGGGAGGCCTACGAGCAGTACTTC. Residues: CASSPGTGEAYEQYF.